This T cell receptor beta chain was found in a study of regulatory T cells in long-lasting Graves disease. Study context: Antithyroid drugs had been taken under 3 months by newly diagnosed Graves' patients. Findings and limits, study-wide: Clonotypes that were public and shared totalled a few thousand in persistent patients versus about 1,000 in new patients.

Sequencing libraries for TCR beta were prepared with iRepertoire HTBI primers and Arm-PCR of CDR3 regions. TCRdb re-called the multiplex PCR reads through MiXCR, storing one row per CDR3 protein. Of roughly 560,000 distinct CDR3 sequences in the sample, around 16% are singletons; the top ten hold approximately 25%. Comment on this clonotype: Its specificity is unknown.

CDR3 length: 16 amino acids. The V end was cut by 4 bases, the J end by 8 bases, with 21 bases between. Germline CDR1 is SEHNR and CDR2 is FQNEAQ (reference sequence). Time point specified: newly diagnosed GD, antithyroid drugs for less than 3 months. PBMCs were the source of the RNA used for TCR sequencing. Another study also made use of these data, one on T cells in Graves' hyperthyroidism and ophthalmopathy. That investigation notes: Most thyroid clonotypes expanded above 0.001 were also detected in blood.

The chain couples TRBV7-9 to TRBJ2-1; tentatively, D is TRBD1 or TRBD2 (7 bases each). The source is a woman aged 35-65 years with Graves disease. This specimen consisted of peripheral blood mononuclear cells (PBMCs), obtained at new diagnosis, from a patient treated with antithyroid drugs. CDR3 amino acids: CASSSRGRGRLDEQFF. The CDR3 nucleotides are TGTGCCAGCAGCTCCCGGGGGAGGGGGCGCTTGGATGAGCAGTTCTTC.